This TCR beta chain is drawn from a study of blood T cell repertoires in COVID-19. Study summary: Two consecutive negative NP/OP PCR tests, clearance, or resolved symptoms defined Cohort 3 recovery. COVID-19 samples from acute and convalescent phases originated in the United States, Italy and Spain.

Authors' methods: Amplification of reference gene primers provided the estimated nucleated cell counts. Here immunoSEQ multiplex PCR was the method, and the copy in TCRdb shows in-frame clones only, minus some. V and J calls and clone size are given by that table; D and trimming were obtained from the DNA. The table lists some 190,000 clones, about 88% of them singletons. Germline CDR1 and CDR2: SGHNT and YYREEE (reference sequence). V was pared by 2 bases and J by 2 bases, with 11 bases of the junction left unmatched. This CDR3 is built from 17 residues. The receptor was isolated from a woman between 40 and 55 years old in a cohort exposed to, infected with or recovered from COVID-19 (not recorded which). The chain employs TRBV5-4 and TRBJ2-7; TRBD2 aligns across 9 bases. Sequencing was performed on PBMCs or T cells enriched from blood (not recorded which). The CDR3 sequence is CASSFLPGLARAYEQYF. CDR3 bases: TGTGCCAGCAGCTTCCTGCCGGGACTAGCAAGGGCCTACGAGCAGTACTTC.